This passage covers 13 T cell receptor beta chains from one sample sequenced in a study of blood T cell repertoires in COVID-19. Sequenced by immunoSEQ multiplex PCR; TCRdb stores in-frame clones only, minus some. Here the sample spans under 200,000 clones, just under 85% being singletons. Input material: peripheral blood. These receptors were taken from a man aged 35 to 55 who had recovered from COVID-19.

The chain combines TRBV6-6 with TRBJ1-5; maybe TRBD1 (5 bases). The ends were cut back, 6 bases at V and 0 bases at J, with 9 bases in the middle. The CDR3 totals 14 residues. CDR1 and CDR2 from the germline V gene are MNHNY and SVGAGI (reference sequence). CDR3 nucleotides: TGTGCCAGCAGAGGGGTGAATAGCAATCAGCCCCAGCATTTT. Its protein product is CASRGVNSNQPQHF.

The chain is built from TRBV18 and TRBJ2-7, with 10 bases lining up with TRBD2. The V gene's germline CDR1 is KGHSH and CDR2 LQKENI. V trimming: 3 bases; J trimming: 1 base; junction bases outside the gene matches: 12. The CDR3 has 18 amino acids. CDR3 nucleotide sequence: TGTGCCAGCTCACCGCCTCGGGTAGCGGGAGGTGGATCCTACGAGCAGTACTTC. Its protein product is CASSPPRVAGGGSYEQYF.

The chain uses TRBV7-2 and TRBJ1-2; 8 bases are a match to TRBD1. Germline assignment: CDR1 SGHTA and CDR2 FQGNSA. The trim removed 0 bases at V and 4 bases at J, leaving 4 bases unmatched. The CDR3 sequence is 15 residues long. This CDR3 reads CASSLARDRGYGYTF. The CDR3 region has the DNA TGTGCCAGCAGCTTAGCGCGCGACAGGGGCTATGGCTACACCTTC.

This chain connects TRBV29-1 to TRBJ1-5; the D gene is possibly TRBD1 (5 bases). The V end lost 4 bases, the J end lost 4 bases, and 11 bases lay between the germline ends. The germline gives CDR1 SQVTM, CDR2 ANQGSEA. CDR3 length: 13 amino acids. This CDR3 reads CSVGGDGNQPQHF. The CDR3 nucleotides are TGCAGCGTTGGGGGGGACGGGAATCAGCCCCAGCATTTT. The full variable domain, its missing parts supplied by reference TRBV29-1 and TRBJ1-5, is SAVISQKPSRDICQRGTSLTIQCQVDSQVTMMFWYRQQPGQSLTLIATANQGSEATYESGFVIDKFPISRPNLTFSTLTVSNMSPEDSSIYLCSVGGDGNQPQHFGDGTRLSIL.

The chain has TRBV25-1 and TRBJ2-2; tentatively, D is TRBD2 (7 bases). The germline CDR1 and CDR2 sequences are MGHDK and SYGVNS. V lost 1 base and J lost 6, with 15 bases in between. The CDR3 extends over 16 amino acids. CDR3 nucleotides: TGTGCCAGCAGTGAATTTTCCGAGGGGGGGTCCGGGGAGCTGTTTTTT. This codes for CASSEFSEGGSGELFF.

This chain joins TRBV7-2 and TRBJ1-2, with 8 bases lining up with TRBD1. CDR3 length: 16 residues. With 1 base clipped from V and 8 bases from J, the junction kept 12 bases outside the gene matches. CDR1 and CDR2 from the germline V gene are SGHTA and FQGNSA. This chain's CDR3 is CASSLDSGQGVYGYTF. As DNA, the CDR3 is TGTGCCAGCAGCTTAGATTCAGGACAGGGAGTTTACGGCTACACCTTC.

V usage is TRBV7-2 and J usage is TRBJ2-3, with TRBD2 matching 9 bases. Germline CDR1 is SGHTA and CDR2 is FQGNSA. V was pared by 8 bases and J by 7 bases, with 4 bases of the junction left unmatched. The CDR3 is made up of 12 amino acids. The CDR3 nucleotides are TGTGCCAGCCAACCTAGCGGGAATACGCAGTATTTT. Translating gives CASQPSGNTQYF.

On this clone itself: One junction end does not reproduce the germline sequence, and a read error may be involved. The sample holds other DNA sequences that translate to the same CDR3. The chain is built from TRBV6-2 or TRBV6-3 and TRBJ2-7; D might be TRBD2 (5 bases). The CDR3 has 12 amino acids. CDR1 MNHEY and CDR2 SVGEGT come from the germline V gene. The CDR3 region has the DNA TGTGCGAGCAGTCTCCGCGGGTACGAGCAGTACTTC. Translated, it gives CASSLRGYEQYF.

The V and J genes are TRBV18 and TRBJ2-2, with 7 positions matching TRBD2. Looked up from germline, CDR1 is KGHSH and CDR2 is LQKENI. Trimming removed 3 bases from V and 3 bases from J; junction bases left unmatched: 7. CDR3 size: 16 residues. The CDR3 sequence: CASSPTAGSDTGELFF. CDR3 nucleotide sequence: TGTGCCAGCTCACCGACAGCGGGGTCGGACACCGGGGAGCTGTTTTTT. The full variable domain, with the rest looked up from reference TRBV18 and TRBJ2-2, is NAGVMQNPRHLVRRRGQEARLRCSPMKGHSHVYWYRQLPEEGLKFMVYLQKENIIDESGMPKERFSAEFPKEGPSILRIQQVVRGDSAAYFCASSPTAGSDTGELFFGEGSRLTVL.

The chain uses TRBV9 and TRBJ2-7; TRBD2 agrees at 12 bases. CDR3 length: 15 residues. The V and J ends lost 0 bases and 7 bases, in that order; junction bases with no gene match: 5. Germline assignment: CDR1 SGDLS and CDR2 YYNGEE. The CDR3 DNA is TGTGCCAGCAGCGTAGACGGGACTAGCGGGTTAGAGCAGTACTTC. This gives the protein CASSVDGTSGLEQYF.

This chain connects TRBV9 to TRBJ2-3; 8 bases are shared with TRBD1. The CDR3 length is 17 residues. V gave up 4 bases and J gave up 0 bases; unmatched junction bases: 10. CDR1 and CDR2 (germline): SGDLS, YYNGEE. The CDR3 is CASSLTQGARSTDTQYF. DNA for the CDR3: TGTGCCAGCAGCTTAACCCAGGGGGCGCGAAGCACAGATACGCAGTATTTT.

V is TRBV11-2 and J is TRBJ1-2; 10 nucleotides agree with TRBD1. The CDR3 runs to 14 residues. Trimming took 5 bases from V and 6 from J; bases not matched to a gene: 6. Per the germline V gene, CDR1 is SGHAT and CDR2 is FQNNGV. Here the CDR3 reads CASSHWTGGHGYTF. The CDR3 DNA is TGTGCCAGCAGCCACTGGACAGGGGGGCATGGCTACACCTTC.

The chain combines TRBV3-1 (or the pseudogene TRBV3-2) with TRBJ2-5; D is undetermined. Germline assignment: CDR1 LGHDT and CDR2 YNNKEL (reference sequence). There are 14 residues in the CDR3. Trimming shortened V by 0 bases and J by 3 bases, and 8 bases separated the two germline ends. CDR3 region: CASSQEDWKETQYF. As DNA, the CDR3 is TGTGCCAGCAGCCAAGAAGACTGGAAAGAGACCCAGTACTTC.